Listed here are 13 T cell receptor beta chains from one sample, sequenced in a study of Graves' ophthalmopathy and Graves' hyperthyroidism. Amplification from RNA transcripts yielded the TCR beta CDR3 regions. First-round RT-PCR with HTBI primers preceded a second-round multiplex PCR. Via MiXCR, TCRdb re-called the multiplex PCR reads, giving one row per CDR3 protein. The table shows roughly 160,000 distinct CDR3 sequences, with just under 40% occurring only once. Sequenced: peripheral blood. The receptors derive from a man aged 25-40 years with Graves' ophthalmopathy.

In this sample, this clonotype turned up many times. The CDR3 spells CASSQPDRGRTGELFF. In nucleotides, the CDR3 is TGCGCCAGCAGCCAACCGGACAGGGGGCGCACCGGGGAGCTGTTTTTT. This sequence joins TRBV4-1 and TRBJ2-2; 11 bases map to TRBD1. Germline trimming cut 2 bases from V and 4 bases from J; bases unmatched to any gene: 3. From germline, CDR1 is MGHRA and CDR2 YSYEKL. The CDR3 runs to 16 residues.

This chain joins TRBV12-3 or TRBV12-4 and TRBJ2-2, with 11 bases fitting TRBD2. The junction had 4 bases not matched to a gene; V was cut back by 5 bases and J by 5 bases. The CDR3 length is 15 residues. For the CDR3, the DNA is TGTGCCAGCAGTACACTAGCGGGAGTTACCGGGGAGCTGTTTTTT. This encodes CASSTLAGVTGELFF.

The rearrangement links TRBV28 to TRBJ1-2; 8 nucleotides line up with TRBD1. CDR1 is MDHEN and CDR2 is SYDVKM in the germline V gene. J was trimmed by 6 bases and V by 7 bases; bases with no gene match: 7. The CDR3 is made up of 13 amino acids. As DNA, the CDR3 is TGTGCCAGCAATCGAGGGACAGGTCATGGCTACACCTTC. Protein product: CASNRGTGHGYTF.

The CDR3 DNA follows: TGTGCCAGCAGCTTTGCGGGACAGTTACAAGAGACCCAGTACTTC. Protein product: CASSFAGQLQETQYF. The chain carries TRBV5-4 and TRBJ2-5; D perhaps matches TRBD1 (7 bases). The CDR3 is 15 residues long. Per the germline V gene, CDR1 is SGHNT and CDR2 is YYREEE (reference sequence). Trimming left V 2 bases short and J 2 bases short, with 13 bases between.

This sequence joins TRBV6-1 and TRBJ2-3; D remains unclear. This CDR3 is built from 13 residues. Trimming removed 6 bases at V and 2 bases at J, with 9 bases between. CDR1 and CDR2 from the germline V gene are MNHNS and SASEGT. The CDR3 coding sequence is TGTGCCAGCAGCGCCCACATCACAGATACGCAGTATTTT. Translation gives CASSAHITDTQYF.

This clonotype has ten or more counts. The rearrangement links TRBV4-1 to TRBJ2-4; D ambiguous. Germline V lookup: CDR1 MGHRA, CDR2 YSYEKL. The ends were cut back, 4 bases at V and 8 bases at J, with 9 bases in the middle. The CDR3 covers 12 residues. CDR3 region: CASSPARDIQYF. The CDR3 DNA is TGCGCCAGCAGCCCCGCACGGGACATTCAGTACTTC.

This clonotype was recorded many times. J is TRBJ1-2 and V is TRBV12-3 or TRBV12-4; D possibly corresponds to TRBD1 (6 bases). The CDR3 consists of 17 residues. Between the trimmed V and J ends, which lost 6 bases and 4 bases, there was a span of 24 bases. CDR3 loop: CASRSDRPTGYGYGYTF. DNA of the CDR3: TGTGCCAGCAGGTCGGACCGACCCACAGGGTACGGCTATGGCTACACCTTC.

The chain joins TRBV29-1 to TRBJ2-6; D might be TRBD2 (6 bases). Deletions cut 3 bases from V and 6 bases from J, with 12 bases between. This CDR3 is built from 14 residues. In germline, CDR1 is SQVTM, CDR2 ANQGSEA. The CDR3 here is CSVEAGGLANVLTF. The CDR3, as DNA: TGCAGCGTTGAGGCTGGAGGGTTGGCCAACGTCCTGACTTTC. Supplemented by reference TRBV29-1 and TRBJ2-6, the full variable domain reads SAVISQKPSRDICQRGTSLTIQCQVDSQVTMMFWYRQQPGQSLTLIATANQGSEATYESGFVIDKFPISRPNLTFSTLTVSNMSPEDSSIYLCSVEAGGLANVLTFGAGSRLTVL.

This chain links TRBV7-3 with TRBJ2-7; D possibly corresponds to TRBD2 (5 bases). V shed 4 bases and J shed 9 bases, with 16 bases lying between them. The length of the CDR3 is 13 residues. Germline V lookup: CDR1 SGHTA, CDR2 FQGTGA. DNA for the CDR3: TGTGCCAGCAGCTCAACCACCATAGCGATGCAGTACTTC. This gives the protein CASSSTTIAMQYF.

This clonotype was found many times. V is TRBV18 and J is TRBJ1-5; tentatively, D is TRBD1 (6 bases). Trimming pared 0 bases from V and 2 bases from J, leaving 14 bases between. Germline lookup yields CDR1 KGHSH and CDR2 LQKENI. CDR3 length: 17 amino acids. Here the CDR3 reads CASSPPGGLGGNQPQHF. The CDR3 DNA follows: TGTGCCAGCTCACCACCCGGGGGGCTAGGGGGCAATCAGCCCCAGCATTTT.

The chain recombines TRBV6-1 with TRBJ2-5; TRBD2 aligns across 7 bases. Germline V gives CDR1 MNHNS, CDR2 SASEGT. The CDR3 contains 15 residues. J lost 2 bases, V lost 6 bases, and 9 bases had no gene match. Written as DNA, the CDR3 is TGTGCCAGCAGGGGGAGACTAGCAGGACAAGAGACCCAGTACTTC. It specifies CASRGRLAGQETQYF.

The chain links TRBV28 to TRBJ2-7; 9 bases align to TRBD1. Germline assignment: CDR1 MDHEN and CDR2 SYDVKM. V shed 4 bases and J 9 bases; nucleotides not matched to a gene: 10. The CDR3 has 14 residues. The CDR3: CASSYGTGLGVQYF. As DNA, the CDR3 is TGTGCCAGCAGTTATGGGACAGGGCTTGGGGTGCAGTACTTC.

Only one count was recorded for this clonotype. The V gene is TRBV15, the J gene TRBJ2-7, with no clear D. Trimming cost V 1 base and J 4 bases, with 14 bases left between them. CDR1 is LNHNV, CDR2 YYDKDF, per germline (reference sequence). This CDR3 spans 15 amino acids. Here the CDR3 DNA reads TGTGCCACCAGCAGAGTCTTCGGAAGACCTTACGAGCAGTACTTC. It is translated as CATSRVFGRPYEQYF.